A single sample gave rise to the 30 T cell receptor beta chains below, sequenced in a study of cytomegalovirus exposure and HLA in healthy donors. Some clones are missing from TCRdb's copy, which holds only in-frame ones; the method was immunoSEQ multiplex PCR. The sample has over 200,000 clones; over 65% are singletons. Input material: PBMCs. The receptors stem from a young woman in good health and CMV-seronegative.

The V gene is TRBV18, the J gene TRBJ1-3; 8 bases agree with TRBD1. Germline loops: CDR1 KGHSH, CDR2 LQKENI. V shed 5 bases, J shed 0 bases, and the junction held 18 bases outside the gene matches. This CDR3 comprises 20 residues. Here the CDR3 DNA reads TGTGCCAGCTCAGCACTCCCCCTCAAAACAGGGGGTGCCTCTGGAAACACCATATATTTT. Protein sequence: CASSALPLKTGGASGNTIYF.

This clone was recorded once. This chain connects TRBV9 to TRBJ2-3; 11 nucleotides align to TRBD2. Per germline, CDR1 SGDLS and CDR2 YYNGEE. After removal of 5 bases from V and 6 bases from J, the junction contained 14 bases not matched to a gene. The CDR3 has 17 residues. Here the CDR3 DNA reads TGTGCCAGCAGTCCTTCCCTTAGCGGGAGGGCTTTCGATACGCAGTATTTT. Translation gives CASSPSLSGRAFDTQYF.

The chain uses TRBV5-1 and TRBJ2-3, with D possibly being TRBD2 (6 bases). Trimming took off 2 bases at V and 5 bases at J, with 24 bases between the two ends. CDR3 length: 18 amino acids. The V gene's germline CDR1 is SGHRS and CDR2 YFSETQ. The CDR3 reads CASSLSPGSGRSGDTQYF. CDR3 DNA: TGCGCCAGCAGCTTATCCCCCGGGAGCGGGCGGTCAGGAGATACGCAGTATTTT.

This CDR3 is CASSARAGELFF. The CDR3 bases are TGTGCCAGCAGTGCTCGGGCCGGGGAGCTGTTTTTT. The genes are TRBV16 and TRBJ2-2; D is uncertain. Germline-derived CDR1 and CDR2 are KGHSY and FQNENV. The CDR3 length is 12 residues. V lost 6 bases to trimming and J lost 6 bases, with 8 bases between them. The whole variable domain, filled in from reference TRBV16 and TRBJ2-2, reads GEEVAQTPKHLVRGEGQKAKLYCAPIKGHSYVFWYQQVLKNEFKFLISFQNENVFDETGMPKERFSAKCLPNSPCSLEIQATKLEDSAVYFCASSARAGELFFGEGSRLTVL.

The CDR3 region has the DNA TGTGCCAGCAGTGGAGGCCTGGGGACTGAAGCTTTCTTT. This sequence encodes CASSGGLGTEAFF. The V and J genes are TRBV2 and TRBJ1-1; D is ambiguous. Trimming took 4 bases from V and 5 from J, leaving 11 bases between them. Germline V CDR1 and CDR2: SNHLY, FYNNEI. The CDR3 spans 13 residues. Filled out from reference TRBV2 and TRBJ1-1, the complete variable domain reads EPEVTQTPSHQVTQMGQEVILRCVPISNHLYFYWYRQILGQKVEFLVSFYNNEISEKSEIFDDQFSVERPDGSNFTLKIRSTKLEDSAMYFCASSGGLGTEAFFGQGTRLTVV.

The chain is built from TRBV30 and TRBJ2-7; tentatively, D is TRBD1 (6 bases). Deletions cut 1 base from V and 6 bases from J, with 19 bases between. Germline CDR1 reads GTSNPN; CDR2 reads SVGIG (reference sequence). The CDR3 totals 15 residues. CDR3: CAWSGTGSIASEQYF. Written as DNA, the CDR3 is TGTGCCTGGAGTGGAACAGGGAGCATAGCCTCCGAGCAGTACTTC.

The chain carries TRBV5-4 and TRBJ1-2, with D possibly being TRBD1 (5 bases). The CDR3 consists of 15 residues. V lost 3 bases and J 3 bases, leaving 15 bases between the germline ends. In germline, CDR1 is SGHNT, CDR2 YYREEE (reference sequence). The CDR3 reads CASSWGSRGDYGYTF. In DNA form, the CDR3 reads TGTGCCAGCAGCTGGGGGAGCCGGGGGGACTATGGCTACACCTTC.

The V and J genes are TRBV28 and TRBJ2-7; possible D gene TRBD1, 6 bases. This CDR3 comprises 14 residues. The germline CDR1 and CDR2 sequences are MDHEN and SYDVKM. Deletions cut 6 bases from V and 5 bases from J, with 17 bases between. Here the CDR3 reads CASRARQVFHEQYF. The CDR3 DNA reads as TGTGCCAGCAGAGCCAGACAGGTTTTCCACGAGCAGTACTTC.

This clone has just one count. The CDR3 here is CSVATFGPLGYEQYF. CDR3 nucleotides: TGCAGCGTTGCTACCTTTGGGCCCTTGGGGTACGAGCAGTACTTC. The rearrangement joins TRBV29-1 to TRBJ2-7, with no clear D. The CDR3 is made up of 15 amino acids. Germline V gives CDR1 SQVTM, CDR2 ANQGSEA. V was pared by 4 bases and J by 4 bases, with 20 bases between.

The J gene is TRBJ2-2, the V gene TRBV11-3, with unresolved D. Trimming cost V 1 base and J 6 bases, with 6 bases left between them. CDR1 is SGHNT, CDR2 YENEEA, per germline. This CDR3 is built from 13 residues. The CDR3 is CASSLGSAGELFF. The DNA for the CDR3 is TGTGCCAGCAGCTTAGGATCTGCCGGGGAGCTGTTTTTT. The complete variable domain, with remaining parts taken from reference TRBV11-3 and TRBJ2-2, reads EAGVVQSPRYKIIEKKQPVAFWCNPISGHNTLYWYLQNLGQGPELLIRYENEEAVDDSQLPKDRFSAERLKGVDSTLKIQPAELGDSAVYLCASSLGSAGELFFGEGSRLTVL.

The genes are TRBV7-9 and TRBJ2-5; possible D gene TRBD1, 6 bases. The CDR3 runs to 13 residues. V was shortened by 1 base and J by 9 bases, with 12 bases between the two germline ends. CDR1 and CDR2 from the germline V gene are SEHNR and FQNEAQ (reference sequence). DNA for the CDR3: TGTGCCAGCAGCTTAGAACAGGGATTGTCCCAGTACTTC. Translated: CASSLEQGLSQYF.

The chain links TRBV28 to TRBJ1-2; TRBD1 might be the D (5 bases). Germline values: CDR1 MDHEN, CDR2 SYDVKM. The V end lost 2 bases, the J end lost 5 bases, and 21 bases lay between the germline ends. The CDR3 has 17 amino acids. CDR3: CASSLSIEGRLGYGYTF. CDR3 bases: TGTGCCAGCAGTTTAAGTATAGAGGGACGGTTAGGGTATGGCTACACCTTC.

The V and J genes are TRBV11-2 and TRBJ1-6; D not resolved. V was trimmed by 0 bases and J by 0 bases, leaving 9 bases between them. In germline, CDR1 is SGHAT, CDR2 FQNNGV. CDR3 length equals 17 residues. CDR3 region: CASSLEKLSSYNSPLHF. The CDR3 bases are TGTGCCAGCAGCTTAGAGAAGTTGAGCTCCTATAATTCACCCCTCCACTTT.

V is TRBV15 and J is TRBJ1-6; 10 nucleotides agree with TRBD1. This CDR3 has 17 residues. The germline V gene encodes CDR1 LNHNV and CDR2 YYDKDF (reference sequence). V lost 5 bases, J lost 7 bases, and 11 bases stayed unmatched. The CDR3 protein is CATSHGQGVRGNSPLHF. CDR3 in DNA: TGTGCCACCAGCCACGGACAGGGGGTACGGGGAAATTCACCCCTCCACTTT.

This chain links TRBV30 with TRBJ2-1; 7 bases are a match to TRBD1. This CDR3 region has 14 residues. In germline, CDR1 is GTSNPN, CDR2 SVGIG (reference sequence). Trimming removed 4 bases from V and 5 bases from J; junction bases left unmatched: 8. The CDR3 bases are TGTGCCTGGAAAAGGGACAGCGAAGACAATGAGCAGTTCTTC. It encodes CAWKRDSEDNEQFF. The whole variable domain, remainder taken from reference TRBV30 and TRBJ2-1, is SQTIHQWPATLVQPVGSPLSLECTVEGTSNPNLYWYRQAAGRGLQLLFYSVGIGQISSEVPQNLSASRPQDRQFILSSKKLLLSDSGFYLCAWKRDSEDNEQFFGPGTRLTVL.

The rearrangement joins TRBV28 to TRBJ1-3; D not certain. Germline values: CDR1 MDHEN, CDR2 SYDVKM. Trimming removed 7 bases from V and 5 bases from J, with 18 bases in between. The CDR3 has 15 residues. The CDR3 DNA reads TGTGCCAGCATCCCTGGGAAAGGGTGGAGAAACACCATATATTTT. Translated: CASIPGKGWRNTIYF. Supplemented by reference TRBV28 and TRBJ1-3, the full variable domain reads DVKVTQSSRYLVKRTGEKVFLECVQDMDHENMFWYRQDPGLGLRLIYFSYDVKMKEKGDIPEGYSVSREKKERFSLILESASTNQTSMYLCASIPGKGWRNTIYFGEGSWLTVV.

Notes on this clone: The identical CDR3 is also encoded by other nucleotide sequences in the sample. The chain joins TRBV2 to TRBJ1-5, with a weak D call TRBD1 (6 bases). Trimming pared 6 bases from V and 1 base from J, leaving 13 bases between. The CDR3 loop spans 15 amino acids. Per germline, CDR1 SNHLY and CDR2 FYNNEI. CDR3 nucleotides: TGTGCCAGCAGCGTGGGACAACTAAGCAATCAGCCCCAGCATTTT. Protein product: CASSVGQLSNQPQHF.

The chain couples TRBV7-2 to TRBJ2-3, with 8 nucleotides matching TRBD2. V dropped 7 bases and J dropped 2; count of bases not matched to a gene: 11. Germline-derived CDR1 and CDR2 are SGHTA and FQGNSA. This CDR3 contains 16 residues. The chain's CDR3 is CASKSGGPLDTDTQYF. CDR3 coding DNA: TGTGCCAGCAAGAGCGGGGGCCCTCTCGACACAGATACGCAGTATTTT.

The chain carries TRBV6-5 and TRBJ1-1; TRBD1 matches 7 bases. Germline trimming cut 6 bases from V and 1 base from J; bases unmatched to any gene: 5. Germline CDR1 MNHEY, CDR2 SVGAGI. The CDR3 totals 14 residues. CDR3: CASRDRTRNTEAFF. The CDR3 nucleotides read TGTGCCAGCAGGGACAGGACAAGGAACACTGAAGCTTTCTTT.

This clone has just a few counts. The chain links TRBV5-1 to TRBJ1-2; maybe TRBD1 (5 bases). The CDR3 runs to 15 residues. V was clipped by 4 bases and J by 0 bases, with 13 bases between them. Germline assignment: CDR1 SGHRS and CDR2 YFSETQ. In DNA, the CDR3 is TGCGCCAGCAGCCGCTCCTCGACAGCTAACTATGGCTACACCTTC. This encodes CASSRSSTANYGYTF.

The chain recombines TRBV11-2 with TRBJ1-1, with no clear D. This CDR3 spans 16 amino acids. CDR1 is SGHAT, CDR2 FQNNGV, per germline. The V end lost 5 bases, the J end lost 4 bases, and 20 bases lay between the germline ends. CDR3 sequence: CASSTNPFQYGTEAFF. In nucleotides, the CDR3 is TGTGCCAGCAGCACGAACCCTTTTCAGTATGGCACTGAAGCTTTCTTT. Combining the CDR3 with reference TRBV11-2 and TRBJ1-1 gives the whole variable domain EAGVAQSPRYKIIEKRQSVAFWCNPISGHATLYWYQQILGQGPKLLIQFQNNGVVDDSQLPKDRFSAERLKGVDSTLKIQPAKLEDSAVYLCASSTNPFQYGTEAFFGQGTRLTVV.

This chain joins TRBV27 and TRBJ2-2; TRBD2 aligns across 8 bases. Germline assignment: CDR1 MNHEY and CDR2 SMNVEV (reference sequence). The CDR3 consists of 15 residues. Losses at the gene ends were 5 bases for V and 4 bases for J; bases not matched to a gene: 6. The CDR3 loop is CASSPEAGVTGELFF. CDR3 bases: TGTGCCAGCAGTCCCGAAGCGGGGGTCACCGGGGAGCTGTTTTTT.

The V call is TRBV5-5, the J call TRBJ2-2; D not certain. The length of the CDR3 is 13 residues. Germline lookup yields CDR1 SGHKS and CDR2 YYEKEE (reference sequence). The V gene lost 1 base and the J gene lost 4 bases, with 5 bases spanning the gap. This CDR3 is CASSLRPTGELFF. As DNA, the CDR3 is TGTGCCAGCAGCTTGCGTCCCACCGGGGAGCTGTTTTTT.

This chain joins TRBV11-2 and TRBJ1-2; D is unclear. The germline gives CDR1 SGHAT, CDR2 FQNNGV. There are 13 residues in the CDR3. With 4 bases removed from V and 5 bases from J, the gap between germline ends came to 11 bases. CDR3 in DNA: TGTGCCAGCAGCTCGCCGCGGCGGTATGGCTACACCTTC. Translation: CASSSPRRYGYTF.

This clone has only a few counts. The chain is built from TRBV7-9 and TRBJ2-7; 7 bases are a match to TRBD2. This CDR3 is 12 amino acids long. V shed 5 bases, J shed 3 bases, and the junction held 1 base outside the gene matches. Per the germline V gene, CDR1 is SEHNR and CDR2 is FQNEAQ (reference sequence). The CDR3 is CASSASGYEQYF. CDR3 DNA sequence: TGTGCCAGCAGCGCTAGCGGCTACGAGCAGTACTTC.

The chain employs TRBV5-1 and TRBJ2-3, with unresolved D. Trimming took off 0 bases at V and 6 bases at J, with 11 bases between the two ends. Germline-derived CDR1 and CDR2 are SGHRS and YFSETQ. The CDR3 runs to 14 residues. For the CDR3, the DNA is TGCGCCAGCAGCTTGGAGGCGAGTCTGGATACGCAGTATTTT. Translating it yields CASSLEASLDTQYF. Full variable domain (missing parts from reference TRBV5-1 and TRBJ2-3): KAGVTQTPRYLIKTRGQQVTLSCSPISGHRSVSWYQQTPGQGLQFLFEYFSETQRNKGNFPGRFSGRQFSNSRSEMNVSTLELGDSALYLCASSLEASLDTQYFGPGTRLTVL.

The chain carries TRBV29-1 and TRBJ2-7; D might be TRBD1 (6 bases). There are 15 residues in the CDR3. Trimming cost V 0 bases and J 0 bases, with 12 bases left between them. Germline values: CDR1 SQVTM, CDR2 ANQGSEA. CDR3 residues: CSVEDPDSSSYEQYF. The CDR3, as DNA: TGCAGCGTTGAAGATCCGGACAGCAGCTCCTACGAGCAGTACTTC.

The genes are TRBV6-1 and TRBJ2-6; 7 nucleotides agree with TRBD2. V shed 8 bases and J 0 bases; nucleotides not matched to a gene: 4. The CDR3 runs 15 residues. Germline values: CDR1 MNHNS, CDR2 SASEGT. CDR3 DNA: TGTGCCAGCGGGAGGGAAATCTCTGGGGCCAACGTCCTGACTTTC. The encoded protein is CASGREISGANVLTF.

The genes are TRBV6-5 and TRBJ1-1, with TRBD1 matching over 8 bases. V trimming: 3 bases; J trimming: 8 bases; junction bases outside the gene matches: 8. This CDR3 region has 14 residues. Germline CDR1 reads MNHEY; CDR2 reads SVGAGI. CDR3 DNA sequence: TGTGCCAGCAGTTATGGCAGGGGGCTCTGGGAAGCTTTCTTT. Protein product: CASSYGRGLWEAFF.

This chain connects TRBV28 to TRBJ2-2; perhaps TRBD1 as D (6 bases). Trimming took 4 bases from V and 8 from J, leaving 14 bases between them. CDR3 length: 14 residues. Germline lookup yields CDR1 MDHEN and CDR2 SYDVKM. The CDR3 nucleotides read TGTGCCAGCAGTTCATCATACAGGGAAGGGGAGCTGTTTTTT. Translated: CASSSSYREGELFF.